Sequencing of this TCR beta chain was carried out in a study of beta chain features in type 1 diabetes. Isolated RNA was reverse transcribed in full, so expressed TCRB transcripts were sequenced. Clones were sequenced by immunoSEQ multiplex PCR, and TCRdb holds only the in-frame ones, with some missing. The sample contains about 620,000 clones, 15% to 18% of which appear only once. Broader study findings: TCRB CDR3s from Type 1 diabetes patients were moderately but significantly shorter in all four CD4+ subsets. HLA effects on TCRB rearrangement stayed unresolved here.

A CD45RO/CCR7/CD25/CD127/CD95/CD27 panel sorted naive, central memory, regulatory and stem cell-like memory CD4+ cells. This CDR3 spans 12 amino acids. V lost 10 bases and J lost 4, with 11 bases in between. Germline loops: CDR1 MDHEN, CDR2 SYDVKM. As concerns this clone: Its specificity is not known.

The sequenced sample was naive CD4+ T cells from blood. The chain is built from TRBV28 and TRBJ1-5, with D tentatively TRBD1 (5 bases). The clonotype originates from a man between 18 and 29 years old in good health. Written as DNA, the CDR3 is TGTGCCACCCAGGGTACTAATCAGCCCCAGCATTTT. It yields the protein CATQGTNQPQHF.